This TCR beta chain is from a study of blood T cell repertoires in COVID-19. V gave up 7 bases and J gave up 4 bases; unmatched junction bases: 10. Germline CDR1 LNHDA, CDR2 SQIVND (reference sequence). The CDR3 loop spans 15 amino acids. Some clones are missing from TCRdb's copy, which holds only in-frame ones; the method was immunoSEQ multiplex PCR. This table has 150,000 to 200,000 clones, 88% appearing once. The clonotype originates from a man in his fifties or sixties with acute or convalescent COVID-19. The chain has TRBV19 and TRBJ1-2, with 9 positions matching TRBD1. The sample taken for sequencing was peripheral blood. The CDR3 spells CASIKTGTGIYGYTF. The CDR3 region has the DNA TGTGCCAGTATTAAAACCGGGACAGGGATCTATGGCTACACCTTC.